These 21 T cell receptor beta chains share one sample of origin, sequenced in a study of blood T cell repertoires in COVID-19. Data came from immunoSEQ multiplex PCR; TCRdb stores just in-frame clones and leaves some out. The top ten clones hold about 4.4% of a sample with around 140,000 clones, roughly 88% of them seen once. Material: PBMCs or T cells enriched from blood (not recorded which). All receptors derive from a man aged 45-65 years who had recovered from COVID-19.

This clone has more than one count but fewer than ten. The chain employs TRBV5-6 and TRBJ1-4, with 11 bases matching TRBD1. The CDR3 loop spans 18 amino acids. V lost 2 bases, J lost 8 bases, and 14 bases stayed unmatched. The germline V gene encodes CDR1 SGHDT and CDR2 YYEEEE. CDR3 sequence (DNA): TGTGCCAGCAGCTTAAACCGGGACAGGGGGACTGCCGGGGAAAAACTGTTTTTT. Its protein product is CASSLNRDRGTAGEKLFF. Based on the CDR3 plus reference TRBV5-6 and TRBJ1-4, the full variable domain is DAGVTQSPTHLIKTRGQQVTLRCSPKSGHDTVSWYQQALGQGPQFIFQYYEEEERQRGNFPDRFSGHQFPNYSSELNVNALLLGDSALYLCASSLNRDRGTAGEKLFFGSGTQLSVL.

The rearrangement uses TRBV28 and TRBJ2-7; 8 bases align to TRBD1. This CDR3 is built from 13 residues. The ends lost 4 bases at V and 4 bases at J; junction bases unmatched: 3. The germline V gene has CDR1 MDHEN and CDR2 SYDVKM. CDR3 loop: CASSWTGRYEQYF. The CDR3, as DNA: TGTGCCAGCAGTTGGACAGGGCGGTACGAGCAGTACTTC.

The chain is built from TRBV28 and TRBJ1-1, with D unclear. Trimming took 5 bases from V and 0 from J, leaving 4 bases between them. CDR3 length: 12 amino acids. Looked up from germline, CDR1 is MDHEN and CDR2 is SYDVKM. The CDR3 nucleotides are TGTGCCAGCAGTCTAATGAACACTGAAGCTTTCTTT. Its translation is CASSLMNTEAFF.

The V and J genes are TRBV5-8 and TRBJ1-3; a weak D match, TRBD1 (6 bases). Germline CDR1 and CDR2: SGHTS and YDEGEE. The CDR3 is 16 residues long. Deletions cut 0 bases from V and 2 bases from J, with 12 bases between. In DNA form, the CDR3 reads TGTGCCAGCAGCTTGGTCGAAGGGGGAACTGGAAACACCATATATTTT. It encodes CASSLVEGGTGNTIYF.

V and J are TRBV4-2 and TRBJ2-3, with D possibly TRBD2 on 6 matching bases. Germline V lookup: CDR1 LGHNA, CDR2 YNFKEQ. V lost 6 bases and J 1 base, leaving 11 bases between the germline ends. This CDR3 contains 14 residues. In nucleotides, the CDR3 is TGTGCCAGCAGGGGGGGACTCGGCACAGATACGCAGTATTTT. Translation: CASRGGLGTDTQYF.

This clone appeared once. This rearrangement joins TRBV7-2 to TRBJ2-5; tentative D call: TRBD2 (6 bases). V gave up 6 bases and J gave up 2 bases, with 16 bases separating them. Germline CDR1 reads SGHTA; CDR2 reads FQGNSA. The CDR3 is 15 amino acids. The CDR3 spells CASSSTRGRQETQYF. Here the CDR3 DNA reads TGTGCCAGCAGTTCAACGCGGGGACGACAAGAGACCCAGTACTTC.

The chain has TRBV6-2 or TRBV6-3 and TRBJ1-6; D is ambiguous. Trimming left V 4 bases short and J 10 bases short, with 11 bases between. Germline values: CDR1 MNHEY, CDR2 SVGEGT. The CDR3 loop spans 13 amino acids. The CDR3 is CASSWSGESPLHF. The CDR3 nucleotides are TGTGCCAGCAGTTGGTCCGGGGAATCACCCCTCCACTTT.

The chain joins TRBV28 to TRBJ1-3; D unresolved. Germline CDR1 MDHEN, CDR2 SYDVKM. V was trimmed by 5 bases and J by 7 bases, leaving 12 bases between them. The CDR3 length is 13 residues. This chain's CDR3 is CASSSPTGNTIYF. The CDR3 coding sequence is TGTGCCAGCAGTAGCCCGACGGGTAACACCATATATTTT.

The V call is TRBV28, the J call TRBJ1-1; weak D call: TRBD1 (6 bases). The germline CDR1 and CDR2 sequences are MDHEN and SYDVKM. The CDR3 extends over 15 amino acids. Trimming left V 5 bases short and J 5 bases short, with 18 bases between. CDR3 sequence: CASSPQTTGKTEAFF. DNA for the CDR3: TGTGCCAGCAGTCCTCAGACCACAGGGAAAACTGAAGCTTTCTTT.

The chain couples TRBV11-2 to TRBJ2-1, with 8 positions matching TRBD2. Germline V lookup: CDR1 SGHAT, CDR2 FQNNGV. The CDR3 totals 14 residues. With 1 base clipped from V and 15 bases from J, the junction kept 11 bases outside the gene matches. This chain's CDR3 is CASSLGRVSGRLFF. CDR3 coding DNA: TGTGCCAGCAGCTTAGGCCGCGTGAGCGGGAGACTGTTCTTC.

The V and J genes are TRBV5-8 and TRBJ2-7; D is undetermined. Germline V CDR1 and CDR2: SGHTS, YDEGEE. V lost 7 bases, J lost 0 bases, and 14 bases lay in between. The CDR3 length is 14 residues. The CDR3 coding sequence is TGTGCCAGCCCACTCAGGCCCCGCTCCTACGAGCAGTACTTC. Translated: CASPLRPRSYEQYF.

The V call is TRBV5-6, the J call TRBJ2-5, with 7 bases that match TRBD2. CDR3 length: 16 amino acids. Germline lookup yields CDR1 SGHDT and CDR2 YYEEEE. V gave up 3 bases and J gave up 5 bases; unmatched junction bases: 13. DNA for the CDR3: TGTGCCAGCAGCTGGGACTACGGCAGCCTTGGGGAGACCCAGTACTTC. Its protein is CASSWDYGSLGETQYF.

The chain has TRBV4-1 and TRBJ2-4; weak D call: TRBD1 (5 bases). The V gene lost 1 base and the J gene lost 3 bases, with 7 bases spanning the gap. Germline CDR1 reads MGHRA; CDR2 reads YSYEKL. This CDR3 has 14 amino acids. The CDR3 DNA sequence: TGCGCCAGCAGCCAAGGCAGGGTCAAAAACATTCAGTACTTC. Protein: CASSQGRVKNIQYF.

This sequence joins TRBV30 and TRBJ1-2; no clear D gene. Germline values: CDR1 GTSNPN, CDR2 SVGIG (reference sequence). V lost 5 bases to trimming and J lost 4 bases, with 17 bases between them. This CDR3 has 14 amino acids. The CDR3 loop is CAWGRPGKLYGYTF. CDR3 DNA: TGTGCCTGGGGGCGGCCGGGGAAACTCTATGGCTACACCTTC.

CDR3 residues: CAISSGGLAGVPEQYF. Written as DNA, the CDR3 is TGTGCCATCAGTTCGGGGGGACTAGCGGGAGTTCCCGAGCAGTACTTC. The rearrangement joins TRBV10-3 to TRBJ2-7; 14 nucleotides match TRBD2. The CDR3 consists of 16 residues. The V gene end was trimmed by 5 bases and the J gene end by 6 bases; junction bases not matched to a gene: 9. Germline V CDR1 and CDR2: ENHRY, SYGVKD.

The chain carries TRBV4-1 and TRBJ1-6; 9 bases map to TRBD1. Trimming took 6 bases from V and 5 from J; bases not matched to a gene: 2. The CDR3 totals 14 residues. Germline V gene data show CDR1 as MGHRA and CDR2 as YSYEKL. CDR3 nucleotides: TGCGCCAGCAGACGGACAGGGGATAATTCACCCCTCCACTTT. It codes for CASRRTGDNSPLHF.

The rearrangement uses TRBV7-8 and TRBJ1-1; D is perhaps TRBD1 (5 bases). Trimming stripped 4 bases from V and 6 bases from J, with 15 bases between. The germline V gene encodes CDR1 SGHVS and CDR2 FQNEAQ. There are 14 residues in the CDR3. The CDR3 DNA sequence: TGTGCCAGCAGCTCAGACCAGGGTCGCGCTGAAGCTTTCTTT. This translates into CASSSDQGRAEAFF.

The rearrangement uses TRBV7-8 and TRBJ1-5; 12 nucleotides match TRBD1. Trimming took 0 bases from V and 0 from J; bases not matched to a gene: 6. Germline V lookup: CDR1 SGHVS, CDR2 FQNEAQ. The CDR3 is 19 residues long. The CDR3 here is CASSLAWDRGPYSNQPQHF. The CDR3 DNA sequence: TGTGCCAGCAGCTTAGCGTGGGACAGGGGGCCCTATAGCAATCAGCCCCAGCATTTT.

This clone came up a few times. This rearrangement joins TRBV18 to TRBJ1-1, with 9 bases matching TRBD1. This CDR3 contains 15 residues. The junction had 5 bases not matched to a gene; V was cut back by 2 bases and J by 4 bases. CDR1 KGHSH and CDR2 LQKENI come from the germline V gene. CDR3 amino acids: CASSPTRDRVTEAFF. The CDR3 DNA is TGTGCCAGCTCACCAACCCGGGACAGGGTCACTGAAGCTTTCTTT.

Only a few counts were recorded for this clone. The gene calls are TRBV2 and TRBJ1-1, with D possibly TRBD1 on 6 matching bases. The CDR3 runs 14 residues. The V and J ends lost 6 bases and 1 base respectively, with 12 bases between them. The V gene's germline CDR1 is SNHLY and CDR2 FYNNEI. The CDR3 loop reads CASSVQGENTEAFF. CDR3 sequence (DNA): TGTGCCAGCAGCGTACAGGGAGAGAACACTGAAGCTTTCTTT.

The chain has TRBV2 and TRBJ1-5; 11 bases align to TRBD1. There are 15 residues in the CDR3. CDR1 is SNHLY and CDR2 is FYNNEI in the germline V gene. Trimming took 6 bases from V and 6 from J; bases not matched to a gene: 7. In nucleotides, the CDR3 is TGTGCCAGCAGGGGAAGGACAGGGGGCGGTCAGCCCCAGCATTTT. Translating it yields CASRGRTGGGQPQHF.